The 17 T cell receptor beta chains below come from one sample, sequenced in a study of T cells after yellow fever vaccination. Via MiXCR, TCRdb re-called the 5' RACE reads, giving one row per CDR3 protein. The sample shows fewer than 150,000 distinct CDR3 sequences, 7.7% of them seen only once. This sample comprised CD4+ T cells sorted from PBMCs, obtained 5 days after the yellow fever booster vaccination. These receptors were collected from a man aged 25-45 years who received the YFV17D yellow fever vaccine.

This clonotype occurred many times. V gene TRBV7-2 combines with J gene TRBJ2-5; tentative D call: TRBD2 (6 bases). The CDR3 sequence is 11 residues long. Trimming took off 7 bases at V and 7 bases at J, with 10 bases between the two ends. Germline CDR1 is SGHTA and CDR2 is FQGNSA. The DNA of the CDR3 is TGTGCCAGCAATTTGGAGGGGACCCAGTACTTC. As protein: CASNLEGTQYF.

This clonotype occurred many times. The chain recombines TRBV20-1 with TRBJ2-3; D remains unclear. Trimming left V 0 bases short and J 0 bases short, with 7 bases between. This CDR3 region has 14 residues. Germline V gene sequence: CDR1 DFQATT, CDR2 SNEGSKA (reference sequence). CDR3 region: CSARDAVSTDTQYF. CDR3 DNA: TGCAGTGCTAGAGATGCGGTTAGCACAGATACGCAGTATTTT.

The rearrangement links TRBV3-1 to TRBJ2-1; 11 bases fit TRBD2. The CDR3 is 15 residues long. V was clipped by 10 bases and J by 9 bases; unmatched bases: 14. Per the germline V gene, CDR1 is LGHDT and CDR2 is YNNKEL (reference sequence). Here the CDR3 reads CATTQRLAGGGEQFF. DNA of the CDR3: TGTGCCACCACCCAGAGGCTAGCGGGAGGAGGTGAGCAGTTCTTC.

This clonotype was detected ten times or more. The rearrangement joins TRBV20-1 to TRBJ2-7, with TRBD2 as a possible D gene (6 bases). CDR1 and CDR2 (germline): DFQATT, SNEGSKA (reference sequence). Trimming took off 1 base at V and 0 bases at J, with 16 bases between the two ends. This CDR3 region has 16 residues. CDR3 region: CSARGMGLPSSYEQYF. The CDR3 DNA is TGCAGTGCTAGAGGGATGGGACTGCCCAGCTCCTACGAGCAGTACTTC.

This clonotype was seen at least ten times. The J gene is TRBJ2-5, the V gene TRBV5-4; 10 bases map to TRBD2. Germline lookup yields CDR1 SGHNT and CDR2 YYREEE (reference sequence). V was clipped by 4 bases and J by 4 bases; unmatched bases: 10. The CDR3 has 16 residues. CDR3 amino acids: CASSPSGTSVAETQYF. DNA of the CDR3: TGTGCCAGCAGCCCATCAGGGACTAGCGTAGCAGAGACCCAGTACTTC.

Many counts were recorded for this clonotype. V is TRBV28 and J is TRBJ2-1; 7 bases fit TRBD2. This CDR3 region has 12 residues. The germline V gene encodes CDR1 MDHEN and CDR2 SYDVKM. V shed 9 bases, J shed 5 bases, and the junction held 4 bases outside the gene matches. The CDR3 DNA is TGTGCCAGTTCTGGGAGGGACAATGAGCAGTTCTTC. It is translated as CASSGRDNEQFF.

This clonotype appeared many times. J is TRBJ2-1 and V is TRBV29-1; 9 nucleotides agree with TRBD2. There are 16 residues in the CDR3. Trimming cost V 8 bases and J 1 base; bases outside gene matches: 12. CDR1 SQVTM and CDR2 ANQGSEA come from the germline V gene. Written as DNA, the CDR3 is TGCAGCTCCTCTCCCTCTAGCGGGGCTTCCTACAATGAGCAGTTCTTC. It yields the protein CSSSPSSGASYNEQFF.

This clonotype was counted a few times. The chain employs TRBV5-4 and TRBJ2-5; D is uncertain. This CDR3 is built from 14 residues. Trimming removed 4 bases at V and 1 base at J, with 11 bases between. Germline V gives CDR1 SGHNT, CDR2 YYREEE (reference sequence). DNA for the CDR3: TGTGCCAGCAGCCTGGCGCTAGGCCAAGAGACCCAGTACTTC. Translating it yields CASSLALGQETQYF.

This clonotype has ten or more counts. The CDR3 reads CASSLALAGGYNEQYF. In nucleotides, the CDR3 is TGCGCCAGCAGCTTGGCGCTAGCGGGTGGGTATAACGAGCAGTACTTC. The chain carries TRBV5-1 and TRBJ2-7, with 8 bases that match TRBD2. With V trimmed by 0 bases and J by 5 bases, 10 bases remained unmatched. The CDR3 spans 16 residues. CDR1 is SGHRS and CDR2 is YFSETQ in the germline V gene.

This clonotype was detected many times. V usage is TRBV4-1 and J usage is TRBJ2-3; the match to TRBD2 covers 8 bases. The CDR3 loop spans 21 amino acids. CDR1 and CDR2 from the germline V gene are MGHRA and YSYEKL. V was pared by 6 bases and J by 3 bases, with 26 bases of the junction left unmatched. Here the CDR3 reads CASSVGRRSGGPGSATDTQYF. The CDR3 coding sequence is TGCGCCAGCAGTGTAGGGCGTCGGTCGGGAGGGCCGGGATCGGCAACAGATACGCAGTATTTT.

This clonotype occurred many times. Here the CDR3 DNA reads TGCAGTGCCCCGATAGCGGGAGGGGACGAGCAGTACTTC. It codes for CSAPIAGGDEQYF. The chain couples TRBV20-1 to TRBJ2-7; 11 bases match TRBD2. From germline, CDR1 is DFQATT and CDR2 SNEGSKA (reference sequence). This CDR3 has 13 amino acids. The V segment lost 6 bases and the J segment 5 bases; nucleotides outside the gene matches: 6.

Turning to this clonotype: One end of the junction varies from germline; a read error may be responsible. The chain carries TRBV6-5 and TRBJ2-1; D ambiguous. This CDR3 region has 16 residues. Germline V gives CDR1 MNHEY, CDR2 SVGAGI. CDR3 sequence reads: CARSYAWSTSRHEQFF. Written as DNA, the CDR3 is TGTGCCCGCAGTTACGCCTGGTCCACCAGTAGGCATGAGCAGTTCTTC.

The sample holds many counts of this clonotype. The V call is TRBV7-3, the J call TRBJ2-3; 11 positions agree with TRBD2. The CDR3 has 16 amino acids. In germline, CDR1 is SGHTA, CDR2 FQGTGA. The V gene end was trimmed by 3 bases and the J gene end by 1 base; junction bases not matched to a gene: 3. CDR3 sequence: CASSFGTSGGTDTQYF. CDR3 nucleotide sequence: TGTGCCAGCAGCTTTGGGACTAGCGGAGGCACAGATACGCAGTATTTT.

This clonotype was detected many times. CDR3 sequence reads: CASSLDGQGNEQFF. The CDR3 nucleotides read TGCGCCAGCAGCTTGGACGGACAGGGGAATGAGCAGTTCTTC. This sequence joins TRBV5-1 and TRBJ2-1; 9 nucleotides match TRBD1. Germline-derived CDR1 and CDR2 are SGHRS and YFSETQ. CDR3 length: 14 residues. J was trimmed by 7 bases and V by 0 bases; bases with no gene match: 2.

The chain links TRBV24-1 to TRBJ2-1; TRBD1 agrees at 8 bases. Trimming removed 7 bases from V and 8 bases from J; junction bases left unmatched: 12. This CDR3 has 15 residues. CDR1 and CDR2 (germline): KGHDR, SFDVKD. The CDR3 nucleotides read TGTGCCACCAGCGACGCGACAGGGGCGATTGATGAGCAGTTCTTC. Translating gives CATSDATGAIDEQFF.

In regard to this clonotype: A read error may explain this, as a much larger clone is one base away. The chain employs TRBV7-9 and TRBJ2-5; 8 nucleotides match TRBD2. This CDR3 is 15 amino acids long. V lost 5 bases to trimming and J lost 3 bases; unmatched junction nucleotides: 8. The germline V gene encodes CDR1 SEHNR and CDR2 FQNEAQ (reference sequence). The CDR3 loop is CASSPIAGLKETQYF. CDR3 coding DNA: TGTGCCAGCAGCCCTATAGCGGGGTTAAAAGAGACCCAGTACTTC.

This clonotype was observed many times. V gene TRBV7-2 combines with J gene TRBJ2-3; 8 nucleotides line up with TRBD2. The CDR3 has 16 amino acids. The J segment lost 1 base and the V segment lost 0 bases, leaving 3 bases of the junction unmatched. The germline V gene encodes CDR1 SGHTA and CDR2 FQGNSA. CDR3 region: CASSLAPGLGTDTQYF. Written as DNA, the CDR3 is TGTGCCAGCAGCTTAGCCCCGGGACTAGGCACAGATACGCAGTATTTT.